This TCR beta chain was obtained from a study of cytomegalovirus exposure and HLA in healthy donors. Primers for the PCR totalled 60 Vbeta and 13 Jbeta. Generated by immunoSEQ multiplex PCR, the TCRdb table keeps only in-frame clones and is missing some. The sample lists 150,000 to 200,000 clones; roughly four fifths were seen once. Germline CDR1 MNHEY, CDR2 SMNVEV (reference sequence). There are 13 residues in the CDR3. Between the trimmed V and J ends, which lost 5 bases and 2 bases, there was a span of 8 bases. Material: PBMCs. The clonotype originates from a middle-aged man in good health and CMV-seropositive. This chain links TRBV27 with TRBJ2-3, with D maybe TRBD2 (6 bases). CDR3 loop: CASSGGITDTQYF. CDR3 nucleotide sequence: TGTGCCAGCAGTGGCGGGATCACAGATACGCAGTATTTT.